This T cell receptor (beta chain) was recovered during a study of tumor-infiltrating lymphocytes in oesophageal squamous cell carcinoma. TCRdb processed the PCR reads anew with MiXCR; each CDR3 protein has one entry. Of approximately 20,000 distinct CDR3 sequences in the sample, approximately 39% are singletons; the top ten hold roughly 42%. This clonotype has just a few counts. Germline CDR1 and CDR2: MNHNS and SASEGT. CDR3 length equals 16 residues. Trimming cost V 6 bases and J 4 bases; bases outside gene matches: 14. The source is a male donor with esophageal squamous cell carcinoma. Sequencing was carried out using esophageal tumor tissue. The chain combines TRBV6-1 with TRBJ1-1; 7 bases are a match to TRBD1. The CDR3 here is CASRLRDRDWSTEAFF. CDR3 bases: TGTGCCAGCAGGCTTAGAGACAGGGATTGGAGCACTGAAGCTTTCTTT.